Reported below is one T cell receptor beta chain. Its antigen is unknown. The data stem from a study of CD8 T cells in ankylosing spondylitis. Study results and caveats: Disease-associated clones were reportedly significantly overrepresented in matched ankylosing spondylitis synovial fluid. Prior work had noted some motif variants in reactive arthritis blood and synovial fluid. A TCR beta motif of several highly homologous variants seemed to mark ankylosing spondylitis blood. CD8+ cells made up the disease-linked clones, which were relatively rare in peripheral blood.

Quantitative 5'-RACE with molecular barcodes generated TCR beta libraries. TCRdb reanalysed the 5' RACE reads using MiXCR and keeps one entry per CDR3 protein. Found here are hundreds of thousands of distinct CDR3 sequences, approximately 10% of them singletons; the top ten hold 0.51%. This receptor was obtained from a male donor with ankylosing spondylitis. Input material: blood, either unsorted or a sorted T cell fraction (not recorded which).

The CDR3 DNA reads TGCGCCAGCAGTGAGCTCCCACCGGGACATGGGCAGTTCTTC. It translates to CASSELPPGHGQFF. The chain employs TRBV10-1 and TRBJ2-1, with a weak D call TRBD1 (6 bases). The CDR3 is 14 amino acids. The ends were cut back, 2 bases at V and 12 bases at J, with 17 bases in the middle. Germline CDR1 and CDR2: WNHNN and SYGVQD (reference sequence).